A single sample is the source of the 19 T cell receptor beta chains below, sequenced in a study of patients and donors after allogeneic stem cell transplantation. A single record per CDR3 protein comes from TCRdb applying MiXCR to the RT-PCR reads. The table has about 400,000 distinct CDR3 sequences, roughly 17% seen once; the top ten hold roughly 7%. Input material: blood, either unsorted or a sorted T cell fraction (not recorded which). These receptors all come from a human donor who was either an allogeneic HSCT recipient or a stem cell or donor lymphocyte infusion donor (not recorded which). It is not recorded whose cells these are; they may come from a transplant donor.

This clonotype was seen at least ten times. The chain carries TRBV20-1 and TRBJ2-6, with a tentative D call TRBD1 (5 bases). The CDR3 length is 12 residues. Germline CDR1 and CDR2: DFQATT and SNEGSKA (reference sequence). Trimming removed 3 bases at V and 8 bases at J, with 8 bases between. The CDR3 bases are TGCAGTGCTAGTAGGGGCCCCAACGTCCTGACTTTC. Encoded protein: CSASRGPNVLTF.

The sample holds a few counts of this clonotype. The CDR3: CASSLFRESGELFF. In DNA, the CDR3 is TGTGCCAGCAGCTTATTCCGGGAAAGCGGGGAGCTGTTTTTT. The J gene is TRBJ2-2, the V gene TRBV7-3; perhaps TRBD2 as D (5 bases). The length of the CDR3 is 14 residues. CDR1 SGHTA and CDR2 FQGTGA come from the germline V gene. The ends were cut back, 2 bases at V and 7 bases at J, with 11 bases in the middle.

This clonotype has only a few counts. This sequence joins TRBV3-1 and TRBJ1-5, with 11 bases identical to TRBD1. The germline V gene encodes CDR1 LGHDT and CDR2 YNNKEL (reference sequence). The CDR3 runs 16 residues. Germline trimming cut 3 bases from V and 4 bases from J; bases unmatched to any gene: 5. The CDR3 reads CASSQGTGGGNQPQHF. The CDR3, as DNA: TGTGCCAGCAGCCAGGGGACAGGGGGAGGAAATCAGCCCCAGCATTTT.

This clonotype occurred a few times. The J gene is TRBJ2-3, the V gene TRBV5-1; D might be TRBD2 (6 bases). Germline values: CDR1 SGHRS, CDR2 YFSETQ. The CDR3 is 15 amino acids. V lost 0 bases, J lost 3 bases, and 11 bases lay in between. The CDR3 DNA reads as TGCGCCAGCAGCTTGGAACGGAGGGGAACAGATACGCAGTATTTT. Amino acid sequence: CASSLERRGTDTQYF. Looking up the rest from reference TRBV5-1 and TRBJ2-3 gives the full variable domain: KAGVTQTPRYLIKTRGQQVTLSCSPISGHRSVSWYQQTPGQGLQFLFEYFSETQRNKGNFPGRFSGRQFSNSRSEMNVSTLELGDSALYLCASSLERRGTDTQYFGPGTRLTVL.

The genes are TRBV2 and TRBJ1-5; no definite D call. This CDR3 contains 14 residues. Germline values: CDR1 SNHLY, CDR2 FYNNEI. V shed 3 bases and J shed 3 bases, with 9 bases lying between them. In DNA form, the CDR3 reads TGTGCCAGCAGTGATTCCAGAACCAATCAGCCCCAGCATTTT. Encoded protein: CASSDSRTNQPQHF.

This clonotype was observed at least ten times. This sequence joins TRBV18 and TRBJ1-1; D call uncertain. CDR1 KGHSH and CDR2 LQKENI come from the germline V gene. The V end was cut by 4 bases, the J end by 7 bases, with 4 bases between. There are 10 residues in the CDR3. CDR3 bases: TGTGCCAGCTCACAGTTTGAAGCTTTCTTT. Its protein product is CASSQFEAFF.

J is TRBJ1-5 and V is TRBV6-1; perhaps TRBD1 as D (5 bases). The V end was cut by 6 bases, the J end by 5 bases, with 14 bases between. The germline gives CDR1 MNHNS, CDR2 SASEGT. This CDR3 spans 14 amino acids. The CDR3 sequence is CASSRGLTYQPQHF. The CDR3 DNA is TGTGCCAGCAGCCGGGGACTGACTTATCAGCCCCAGCATTTT.

The CDR3 DNA follows: TGTGCCAGCAGCTTAGGGCAGGGCGGGATCTACGAGCAGTACTTC. Protein sequence: CASSLGQGGIYEQYF. The chain recombines TRBV7-9 with TRBJ2-7; tentative D call: TRBD2 (6 bases). The V end was cut by 1 base, the J end by 3 bases, with 13 bases between. Germline V CDR1 and CDR2: SEHNR, FQNEAQ (reference sequence). The CDR3 is made up of 15 amino acids. Together with reference TRBV7-9 and TRBJ2-7, the CDR3 gives the full variable domain: DTGVSQNPRHKITKRGQNVTFRCDPISEHNRLYWYRQTLGQGPEFLTYFQNEAQLEKSRLLSDRFSAERPKGSFSTLEIQRTEQGDSAMYLCASSLGQGGIYEQYFGPGTRLTVT.

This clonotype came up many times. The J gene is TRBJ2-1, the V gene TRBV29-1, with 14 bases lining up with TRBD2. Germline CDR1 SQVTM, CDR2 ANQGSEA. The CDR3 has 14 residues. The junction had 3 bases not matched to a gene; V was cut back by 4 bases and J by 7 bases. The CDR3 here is CSVVGTSGRNEQFF. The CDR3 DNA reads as TGCAGCGTTGTGGGGACTAGCGGGAGAAATGAGCAGTTCTTC.

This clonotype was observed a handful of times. The CDR3 sequence: CASSQGRSRGNTIYF. CDR3 nucleotides: TGTGCCAGCAGCCAAGGACGGTCTCGAGGAAACACCATATATTTT. This rearrangement joins TRBV14 to TRBJ1-3; D uncertain. Trimming stripped 1 base from V and 4 bases from J, with 11 bases between. This CDR3 spans 15 amino acids. The germline V gene has CDR1 SGHDN and CDR2 FVKESK.

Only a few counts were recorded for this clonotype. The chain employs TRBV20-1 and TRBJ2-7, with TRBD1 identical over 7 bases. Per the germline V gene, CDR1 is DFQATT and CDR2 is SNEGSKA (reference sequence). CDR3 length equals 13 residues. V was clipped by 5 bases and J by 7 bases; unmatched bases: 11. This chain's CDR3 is CSARTDRNREQYF. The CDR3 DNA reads TGCAGTGCTCGAACGGACAGGAACCGAGAGCAGTACTTC.

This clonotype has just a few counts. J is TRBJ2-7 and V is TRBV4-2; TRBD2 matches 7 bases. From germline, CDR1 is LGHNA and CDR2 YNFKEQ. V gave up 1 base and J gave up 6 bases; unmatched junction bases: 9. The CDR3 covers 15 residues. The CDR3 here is CASSQGGGRASEQYF. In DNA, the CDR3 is TGTGCCAGCAGCCAAGGGGGAGGGAGGGCCAGCGAGCAGTACTTC.

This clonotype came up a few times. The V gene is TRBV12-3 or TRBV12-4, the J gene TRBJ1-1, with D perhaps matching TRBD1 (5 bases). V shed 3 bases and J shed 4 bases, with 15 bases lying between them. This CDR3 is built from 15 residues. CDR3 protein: CASSFGGGGITEAFF. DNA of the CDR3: TGTGCCAGCAGTTTTGGGGGGGGAGGTATCACTGAAGCTTTCTTT.

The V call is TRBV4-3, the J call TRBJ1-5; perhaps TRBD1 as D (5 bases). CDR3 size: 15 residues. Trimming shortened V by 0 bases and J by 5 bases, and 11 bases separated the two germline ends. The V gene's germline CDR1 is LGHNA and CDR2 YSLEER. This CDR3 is CASSQDRARDQPQHF. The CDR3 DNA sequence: TGCGCCAGCAGCCAAGATCGGGCCAGGGATCAGCCCCAGCATTTT.

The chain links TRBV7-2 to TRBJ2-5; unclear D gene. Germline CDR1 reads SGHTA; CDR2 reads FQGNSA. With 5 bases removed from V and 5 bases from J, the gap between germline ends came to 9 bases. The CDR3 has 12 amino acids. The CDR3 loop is CASSRSRETQYF. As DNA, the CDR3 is TGTGCCAGCAGCCGCTCTAGGGAGACCCAGTACTTC.

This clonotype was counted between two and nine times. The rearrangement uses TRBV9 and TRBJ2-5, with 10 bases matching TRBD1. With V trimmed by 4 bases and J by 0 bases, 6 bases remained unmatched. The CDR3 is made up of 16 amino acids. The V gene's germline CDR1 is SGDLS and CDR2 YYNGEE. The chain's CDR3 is CASSPFGTGDQETQYF. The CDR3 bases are TGTGCCAGCAGCCCATTTGGGACAGGGGACCAAGAGACCCAGTACTTC.

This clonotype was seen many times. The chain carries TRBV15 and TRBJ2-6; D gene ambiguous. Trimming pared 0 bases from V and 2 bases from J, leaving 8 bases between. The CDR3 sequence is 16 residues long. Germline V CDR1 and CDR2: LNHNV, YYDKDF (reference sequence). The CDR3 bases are TGTGCCACCAGCAGAGATATGGGGACTGGGGCCAACGTCCTGACTTTC. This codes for CATSRDMGTGANVLTF.

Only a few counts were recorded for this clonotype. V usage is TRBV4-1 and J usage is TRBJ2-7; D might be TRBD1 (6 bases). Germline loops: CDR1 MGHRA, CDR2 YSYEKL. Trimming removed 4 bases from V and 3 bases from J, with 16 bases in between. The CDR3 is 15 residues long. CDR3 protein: CASSLKDRGHYEQYF. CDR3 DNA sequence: TGCGCCAGCAGCCTAAAGGACAGAGGCCACTACGAGCAGTACTTC.

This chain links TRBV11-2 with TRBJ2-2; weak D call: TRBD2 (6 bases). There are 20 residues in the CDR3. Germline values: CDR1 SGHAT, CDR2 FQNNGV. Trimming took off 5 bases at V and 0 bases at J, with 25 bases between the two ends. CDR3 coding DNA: TGTGCCAGCAGCCGTCGAACGATGGGGGGAACCTTTGCGAACACCGGGGAGCTGTTTTTT. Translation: CASSRRTMGGTFANTGELFF.